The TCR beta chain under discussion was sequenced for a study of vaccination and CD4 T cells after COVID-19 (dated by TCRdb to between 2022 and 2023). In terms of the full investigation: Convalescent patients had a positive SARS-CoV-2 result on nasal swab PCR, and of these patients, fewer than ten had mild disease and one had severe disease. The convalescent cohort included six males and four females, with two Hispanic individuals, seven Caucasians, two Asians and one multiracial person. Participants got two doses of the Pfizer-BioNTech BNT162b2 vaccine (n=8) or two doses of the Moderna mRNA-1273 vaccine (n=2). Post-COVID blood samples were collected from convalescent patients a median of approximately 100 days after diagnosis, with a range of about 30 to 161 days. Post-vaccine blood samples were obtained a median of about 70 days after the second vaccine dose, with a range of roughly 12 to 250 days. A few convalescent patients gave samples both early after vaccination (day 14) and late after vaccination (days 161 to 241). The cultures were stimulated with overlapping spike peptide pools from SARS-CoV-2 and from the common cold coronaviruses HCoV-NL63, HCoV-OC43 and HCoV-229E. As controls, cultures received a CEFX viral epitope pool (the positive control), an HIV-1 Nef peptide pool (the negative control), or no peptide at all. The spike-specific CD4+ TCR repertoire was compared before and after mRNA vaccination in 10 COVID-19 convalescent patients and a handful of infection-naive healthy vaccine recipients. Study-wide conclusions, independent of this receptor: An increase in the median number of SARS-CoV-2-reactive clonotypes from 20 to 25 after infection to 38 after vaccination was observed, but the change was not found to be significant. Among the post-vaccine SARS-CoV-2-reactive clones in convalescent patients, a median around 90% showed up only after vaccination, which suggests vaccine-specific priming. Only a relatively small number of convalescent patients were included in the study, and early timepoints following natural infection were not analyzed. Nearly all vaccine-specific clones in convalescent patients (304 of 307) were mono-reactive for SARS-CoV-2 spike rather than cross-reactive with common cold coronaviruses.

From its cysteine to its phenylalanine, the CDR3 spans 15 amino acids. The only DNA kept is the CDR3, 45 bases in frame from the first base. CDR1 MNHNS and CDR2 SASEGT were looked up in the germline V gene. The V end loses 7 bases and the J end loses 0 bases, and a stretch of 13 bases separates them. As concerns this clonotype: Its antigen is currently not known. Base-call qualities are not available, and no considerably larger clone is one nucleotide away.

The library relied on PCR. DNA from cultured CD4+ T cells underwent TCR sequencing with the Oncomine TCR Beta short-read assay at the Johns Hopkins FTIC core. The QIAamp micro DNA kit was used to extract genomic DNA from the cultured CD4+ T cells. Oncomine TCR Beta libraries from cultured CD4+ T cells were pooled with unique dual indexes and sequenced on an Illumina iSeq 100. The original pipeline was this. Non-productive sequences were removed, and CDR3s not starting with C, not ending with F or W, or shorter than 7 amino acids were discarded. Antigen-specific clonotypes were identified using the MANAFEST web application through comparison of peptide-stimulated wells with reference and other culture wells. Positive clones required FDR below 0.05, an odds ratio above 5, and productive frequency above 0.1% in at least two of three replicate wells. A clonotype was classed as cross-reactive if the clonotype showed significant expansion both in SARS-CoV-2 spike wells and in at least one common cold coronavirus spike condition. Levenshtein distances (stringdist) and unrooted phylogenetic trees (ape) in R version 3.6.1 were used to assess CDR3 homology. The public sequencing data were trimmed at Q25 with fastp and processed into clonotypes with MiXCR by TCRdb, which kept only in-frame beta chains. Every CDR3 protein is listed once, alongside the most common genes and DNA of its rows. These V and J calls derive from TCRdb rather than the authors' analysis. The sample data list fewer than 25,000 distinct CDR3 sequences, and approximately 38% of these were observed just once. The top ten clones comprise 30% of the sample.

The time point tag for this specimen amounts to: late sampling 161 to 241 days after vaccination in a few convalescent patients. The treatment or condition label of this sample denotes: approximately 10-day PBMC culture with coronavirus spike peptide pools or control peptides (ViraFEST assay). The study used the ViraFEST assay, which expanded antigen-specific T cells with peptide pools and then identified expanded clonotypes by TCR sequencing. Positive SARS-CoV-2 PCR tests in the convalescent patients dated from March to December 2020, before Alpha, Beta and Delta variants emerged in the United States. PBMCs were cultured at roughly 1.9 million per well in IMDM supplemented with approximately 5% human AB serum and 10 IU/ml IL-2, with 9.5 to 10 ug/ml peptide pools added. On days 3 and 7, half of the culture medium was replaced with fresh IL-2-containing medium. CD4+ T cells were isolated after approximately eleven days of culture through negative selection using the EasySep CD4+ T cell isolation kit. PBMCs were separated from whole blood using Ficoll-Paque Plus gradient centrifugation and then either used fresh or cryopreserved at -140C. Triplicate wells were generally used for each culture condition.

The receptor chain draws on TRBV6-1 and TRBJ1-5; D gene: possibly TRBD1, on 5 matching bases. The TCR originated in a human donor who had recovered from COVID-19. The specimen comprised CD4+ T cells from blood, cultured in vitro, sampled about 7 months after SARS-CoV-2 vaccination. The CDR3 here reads CASIITGYSNQPQHF. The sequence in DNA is TGTGCCAGCATTATAACAGGTTATAGCAATCAGCCCCAGCATTTT.